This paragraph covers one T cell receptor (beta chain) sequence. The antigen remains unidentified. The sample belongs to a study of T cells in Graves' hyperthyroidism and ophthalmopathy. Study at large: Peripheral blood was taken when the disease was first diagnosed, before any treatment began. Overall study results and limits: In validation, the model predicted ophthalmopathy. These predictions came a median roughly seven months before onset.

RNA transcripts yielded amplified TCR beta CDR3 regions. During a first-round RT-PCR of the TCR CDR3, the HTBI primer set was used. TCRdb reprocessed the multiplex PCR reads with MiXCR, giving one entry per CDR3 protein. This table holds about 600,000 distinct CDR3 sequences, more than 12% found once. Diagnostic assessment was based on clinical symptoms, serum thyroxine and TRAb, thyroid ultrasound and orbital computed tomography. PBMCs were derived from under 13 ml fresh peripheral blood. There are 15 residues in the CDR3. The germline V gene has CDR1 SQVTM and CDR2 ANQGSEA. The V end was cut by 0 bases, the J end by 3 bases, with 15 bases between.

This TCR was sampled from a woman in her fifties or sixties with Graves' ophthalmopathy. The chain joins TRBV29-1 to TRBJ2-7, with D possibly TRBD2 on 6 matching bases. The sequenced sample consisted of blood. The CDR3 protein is CSVEDRGAGYYEQYF. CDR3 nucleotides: TGCAGCGTTGAAGATCGCGGGGCCGGTTACTACGAGCAGTACTTC.